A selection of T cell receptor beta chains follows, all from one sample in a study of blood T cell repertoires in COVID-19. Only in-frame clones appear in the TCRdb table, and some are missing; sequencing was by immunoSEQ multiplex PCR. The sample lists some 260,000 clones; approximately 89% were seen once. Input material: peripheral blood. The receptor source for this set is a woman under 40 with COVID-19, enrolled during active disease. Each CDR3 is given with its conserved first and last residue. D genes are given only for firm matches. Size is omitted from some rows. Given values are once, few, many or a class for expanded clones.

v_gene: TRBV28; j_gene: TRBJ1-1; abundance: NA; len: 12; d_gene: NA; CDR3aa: CASSFQGLEAFF; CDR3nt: TGTGCCAGCAGTTTCCAGGGGCTTGAAGCTTTCTTT
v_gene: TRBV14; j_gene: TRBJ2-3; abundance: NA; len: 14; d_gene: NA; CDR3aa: CASSDSREGNTQYF; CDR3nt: TGTGCCAGCAGTGATTCCCGAGAGGGAAATACGCAGTATTTT
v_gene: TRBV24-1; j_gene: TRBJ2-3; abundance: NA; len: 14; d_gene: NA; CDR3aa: CATSGGVGTDTQYF; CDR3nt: TGTGCCACCAGTGGCGGAGTCGGAACAGATACGCAGTATTTT
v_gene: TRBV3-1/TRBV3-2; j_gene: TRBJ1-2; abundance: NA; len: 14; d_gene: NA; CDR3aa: CASSTSLDSYGYTF; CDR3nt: TGTGCCAGCAGCACCTCGCTAGACAGCTATGGCTACACCTTC
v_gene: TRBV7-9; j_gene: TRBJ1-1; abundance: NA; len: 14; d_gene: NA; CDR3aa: CASSLGRGNTEAFF; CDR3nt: TGTGCCAGCAGCTTGGGAAGGGGAAATACTGAAGCTTTCTTT
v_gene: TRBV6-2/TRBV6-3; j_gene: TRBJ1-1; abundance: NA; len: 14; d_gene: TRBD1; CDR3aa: CASSRRQGGTEAFF; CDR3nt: TGTGCCAGCAGCCGACGACAGGGTGGGACTGAAGCTTTCTTT
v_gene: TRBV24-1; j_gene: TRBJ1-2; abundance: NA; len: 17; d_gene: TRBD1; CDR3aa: CATSDPRADRGVDGYTF; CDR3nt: TGTGCCACCAGTGATCCCCGTGCGGACAGGGGAGTTGATGGCTACACCTTC
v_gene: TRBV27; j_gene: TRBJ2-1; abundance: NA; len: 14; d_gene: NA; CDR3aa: CASGPMGQGNEQFF; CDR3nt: TGTGCCAGCGGCCCCATGGGCCAGGGCAATGAGCAGTTCTTC
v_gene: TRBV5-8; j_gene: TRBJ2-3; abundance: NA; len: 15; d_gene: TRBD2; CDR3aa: CASSGTSAYTDTQYF; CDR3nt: TGTGCCAGCAGCGGGACTAGCGCCTACACAGATACGCAGTATTTT
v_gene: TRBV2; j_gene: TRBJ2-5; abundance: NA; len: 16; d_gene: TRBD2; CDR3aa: CASSELGGGTQETQYF; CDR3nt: TGTGCCAGCAGTGAATTGGGCGGGGGGACCCAAGAGACCCAGTACTTC
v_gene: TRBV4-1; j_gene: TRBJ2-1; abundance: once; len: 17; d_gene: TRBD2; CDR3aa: CASSQDHTGAGVEEQFF; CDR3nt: TGCGCCAGCAGCCAAGATCACACGGGAGCGGGAGTCGAGGAGCAGTTCTTC
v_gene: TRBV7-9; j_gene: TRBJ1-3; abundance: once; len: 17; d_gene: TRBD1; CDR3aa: CASSLVTGTGSGNTIYF; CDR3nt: TGTGCCAGCAGCTTAGTCACCGGGACAGGGTCTGGAAACACCATATATTTT
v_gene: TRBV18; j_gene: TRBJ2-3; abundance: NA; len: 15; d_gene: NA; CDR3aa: CASSPPRQSINTQYF; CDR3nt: TGTGCCAGCTCACCACCCAGGCAGAGCATAAATACGCAGTATTTT
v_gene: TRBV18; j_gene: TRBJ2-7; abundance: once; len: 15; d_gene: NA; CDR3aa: CASSPPRPLRYEQYF; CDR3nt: TGTGCCAGCTCACCCCCCAGGCCCCTACGCTACGAGCAGTACTTC
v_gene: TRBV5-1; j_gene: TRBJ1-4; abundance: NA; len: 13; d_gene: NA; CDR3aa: CASSLGQGEKLFF; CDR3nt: TGCGCCAGCAGCTTGGGGCAGGGTGAAAAACTGTTTTTT
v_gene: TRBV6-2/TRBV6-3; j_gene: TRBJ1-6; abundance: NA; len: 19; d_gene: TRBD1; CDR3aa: CASSPRTGAGGIKNSPLHF; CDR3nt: TGTGCCAGCAGCCCTAGGACAGGAGCGGGTGGAATAAAGAATTCACCCCTCCACTTT
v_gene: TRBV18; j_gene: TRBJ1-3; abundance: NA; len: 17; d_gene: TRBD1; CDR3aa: CASSPNSGTGSGNTIYF; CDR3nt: TGTGCCAGCTCACCAAATTCCGGGACAGGCTCTGGAAACACCATATATTTT
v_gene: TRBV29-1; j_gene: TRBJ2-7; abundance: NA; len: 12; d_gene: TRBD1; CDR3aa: CSAGQGYYEQYF; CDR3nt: TGCAGCGCCGGACAGGGATACTACGAGCAGTACTTC
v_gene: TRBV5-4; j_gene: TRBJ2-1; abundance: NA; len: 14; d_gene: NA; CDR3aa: CATLAREAVNEQFF; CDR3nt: TGTGCCACACTTGCCAGAGAAGCGGTCAATGAGCAGTTCTTC
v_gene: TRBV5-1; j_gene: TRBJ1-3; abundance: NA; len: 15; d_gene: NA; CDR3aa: CASSLEEGHGNTIYF; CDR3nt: TGCGCCAGCAGCTTGGAGGAGGGGCATGGAAACACCATATATTTT
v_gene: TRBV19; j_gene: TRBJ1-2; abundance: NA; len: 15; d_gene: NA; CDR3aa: CASSMGQTGGYGYTF; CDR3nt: TGTGCCAGTAGTATGGGACAAACGGGAGGCTATGGCTACACCTTC
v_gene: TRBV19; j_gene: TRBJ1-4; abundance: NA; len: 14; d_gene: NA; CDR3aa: CASSKRGSDEKLFF; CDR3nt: TGTGCCAGTAGTAAGCGGGGGTCGGATGAAAAACTGTTTTTT
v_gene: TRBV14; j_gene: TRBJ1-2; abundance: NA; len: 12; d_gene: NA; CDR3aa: CASSHGGGRAYF; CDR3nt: TGTGCCAGCAGCCACGGAGGCGGGCGGGCATACTTC
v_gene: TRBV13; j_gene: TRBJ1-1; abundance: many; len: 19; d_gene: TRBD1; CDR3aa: CASSPWDRGTAARDTEAFF; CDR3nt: TGTGCCAGCAGCCCTTGGGACAGGGGAACAGCGGCAAGGGACACTGAAGCTTTCTTT
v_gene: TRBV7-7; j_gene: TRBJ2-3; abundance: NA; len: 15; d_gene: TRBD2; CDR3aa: CASSLGLAGMDTQYF; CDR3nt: TGTGCTAGCAGCTTAGGACTAGCGGGAATGGATACGCAGTATTTT
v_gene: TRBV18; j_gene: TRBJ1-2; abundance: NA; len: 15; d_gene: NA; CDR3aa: CASSETASSNYGYTF; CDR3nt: TGTGCCAGCTCCGAGACAGCCTCCTCTAACTATGGCTACACCTTC
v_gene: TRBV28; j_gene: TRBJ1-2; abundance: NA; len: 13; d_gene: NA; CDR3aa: CASSLQGSGGYTF; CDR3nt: TGTGCCAGCAGTTTACAGGGGTCAGGAGGCTACACCTTC
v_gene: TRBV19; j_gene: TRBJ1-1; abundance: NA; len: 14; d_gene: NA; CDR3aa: CASSREGRDTEAFF; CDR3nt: TGTGCCAGTAGTAGGGAGGGGCGGGACACTGAAGCTTTCTTT
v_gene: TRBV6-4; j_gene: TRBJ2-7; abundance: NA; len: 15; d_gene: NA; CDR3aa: CASSAIGGRDYEQYF; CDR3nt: TGTGCCAGCAGTGCCATAGGGGGTAGGGACTACGAGCAGTACTTC
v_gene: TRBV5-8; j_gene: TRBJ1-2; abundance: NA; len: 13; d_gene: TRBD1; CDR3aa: CASSVTGGYGYTF; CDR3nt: TGTGCCAGCAGCGTTACAGGGGGCTATGGCTACACCTTC
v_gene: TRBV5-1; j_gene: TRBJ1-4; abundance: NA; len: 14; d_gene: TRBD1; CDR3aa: CASSLRQGGEKLFF; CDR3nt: TGCGCCAGCAGCTTGAGACAGGGAGGAGAAAAACTGTTTTTT
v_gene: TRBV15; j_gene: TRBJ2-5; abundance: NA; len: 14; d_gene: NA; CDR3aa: CATSGYSEGETQYF; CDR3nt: TGTGCCACCAGCGGATACAGTGAAGGAGAGACCCAGTACTTC
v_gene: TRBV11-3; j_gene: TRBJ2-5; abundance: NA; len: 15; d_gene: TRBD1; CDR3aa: CASNRASTGSETQYF; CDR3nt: TGTGCCAGCAATCGGGCCTCGACAGGGTCAGAGACCCAGTACTTC
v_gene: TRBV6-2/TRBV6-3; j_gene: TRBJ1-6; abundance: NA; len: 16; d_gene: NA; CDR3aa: CASSYSYKGSDSPLHF; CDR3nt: TGTGCCAGCAGTTACTCGTACAAGGGGTCGGATTCACCCCTCCACTTT
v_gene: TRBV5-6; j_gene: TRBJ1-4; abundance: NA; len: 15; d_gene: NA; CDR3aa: CASSFWTRGGEKLFF; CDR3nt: TGTGCCAGCAGCTTCTGGACCCGAGGAGGGGAAAAACTGTTTTTT
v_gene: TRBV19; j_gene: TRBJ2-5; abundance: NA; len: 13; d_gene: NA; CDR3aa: CASSIQVQETQYF; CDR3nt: TGTGCCAGTAGTATCCAGGTCCAAGAGACCCAGTACTTC
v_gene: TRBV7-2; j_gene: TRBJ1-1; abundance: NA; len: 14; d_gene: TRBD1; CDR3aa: CASSINRGNTEAFF; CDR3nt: TGTGCCAGCAGCATAAACAGGGGAAACACTGAAGCTTTCTTT
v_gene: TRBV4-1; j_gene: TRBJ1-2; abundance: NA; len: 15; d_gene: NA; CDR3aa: CASSQDGRTDYGYTF; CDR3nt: TGCGCCAGCAGCCAAGATGGAAGGACAGACTATGGCTACACCTTC
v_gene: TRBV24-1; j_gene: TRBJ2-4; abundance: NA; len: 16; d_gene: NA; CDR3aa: CATSPGTGLAKNIQYF; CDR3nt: TGTGCCACCAGCCCTGGCACAGGATTAGCCAAAAACATTCAGTACTTC
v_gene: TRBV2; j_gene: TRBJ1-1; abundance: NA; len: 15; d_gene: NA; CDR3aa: CASSGLSRVGTEAFF; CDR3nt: TGTGCCAGCAGTGGACTTTCCAGGGTAGGCACTGAAGCTTTCTTT
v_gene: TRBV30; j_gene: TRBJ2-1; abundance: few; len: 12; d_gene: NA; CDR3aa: CAWSVRSNEQFF; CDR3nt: TGTGCCTGGAGTGTACGGAGCAATGAGCAGTTCTTC